This entry lists 18 T cell receptor beta chains sequenced from one sample in a study of molecular identifiers for immune sequencing clone quantification. Using its own MiXCR run on the PCR reads, TCRdb lists one record per CDR3 protein. The repertoire holds over 300,000 distinct CDR3 sequences, roughly 23% seen once, with about 0.7% in the top ten. Sequences were obtained from naive CD8+ T cells from blood, with Jurkat cell RNA spiked in. Subset given: FACS-sorted CD8+CD4-CCR7+CD45RA+ naive T cells. The receptor source for this set is a human donor in good health. Some libraries in this study had Jurkat cell RNA spiked in.

At least ten counts were recorded for this clonotype. The chain has TRBV4-3 and TRBJ2-7; D assignment may be TRBD1 or TRBD2 (5 bases each). The CDR3 length is 16 residues. Germline V lookup: CDR1 LGHNA, CDR2 YSLEER. The V gene lost 0 bases and the J gene lost 3 bases, with 15 bases spanning the gap. In DNA form, the CDR3 reads TGCGCCAGCAGCCAAGATCGGGGCACAGGTAACTACGAGCAGTACTTC. This encodes CASSQDRGTGNYEQYF.

Details on this clonotype: At one boundary the junction diverges from the germline segment, which might be a read error. The CDR3 bases are TGTGCCAGCAGTTTGCAAGGGAGCAATCAGCCCCTGCATTTT. Its translation: CASSLQGSNQPLHF. V gene TRBV27 combines with J gene TRBJ1-5; D remains ambiguous. Germline values: CDR1 MNHEY, CDR2 SMNVEV (reference sequence). The CDR3 covers 14 residues.

This clonotype was seen more than once but under ten times. The chain carries TRBV7-6 and TRBJ2-3; 8 nucleotides match TRBD2. The CDR3 covers 15 residues. V trimming: 3 bases; J trimming: 4 bases; junction bases outside the gene matches: 6. The germline V gene has CDR1 SGHVS and CDR2 FNYEAQ. The CDR3 coding sequence is TGTGCCAGCAGCTTCAGCGGGAGTAGCGCAGATACGCAGTATTTT. Translating gives CASSFSGSSADTQYF.

As regards this clonotype: The junction does not match germline at one end; this may be a read error. This chain uses TRBV27 with TRBJ2-1; D is perhaps TRBD2 (6 bases). CDR1 MNHEY and CDR2 SMNVEV come from the germline V gene (reference sequence). This CDR3 is 13 amino acids long. The CDR3 loop reads CASSRLVGAPRVF. The CDR3 DNA sequence: TGTGCCAGCAGTCGACTAGTGGGAGCCCCCCGTGTCTTT.

This clonotype was detected only a few times. The V gene is TRBV4-3, the J gene TRBJ2-7, with D possibly being TRBD1 (5 bases). Germline assignment: CDR1 LGHNA and CDR2 YSLEER. The CDR3 covers 14 residues. V was shortened by 3 bases and J by 2 bases, with 11 bases between the two germline ends. The CDR3 coding sequence is TGCGCCAGCAGCCATCACGGACAAACCTACGAGCAGTACTTC. Translated, it gives CASSHHGQTYEQYF.

There are a few counts of this clonotype. DNA for the CDR3: TGTGCCAGCAGTGACATGGGGGAGAAGTTATACGAGCAGTACTTC. Encoded protein: CASSDMGEKLYEQYF. This chain joins TRBV2 and TRBJ2-7; D tentatively reads TRBD1 or TRBD2 (5 bases each). This CDR3 contains 15 residues. V lost 3 bases to trimming and J lost 4 bases, with 16 bases between them. Looked up from germline, CDR1 is SNHLY and CDR2 is FYNNEI.

This clonotype was seen repeatedly, ten times or more. The gene calls are TRBV13 and TRBJ2-4; D is unresolved. Deletions cut 3 bases from V and 5 bases from J, with 5 bases between. Germline lookup yields CDR1 PRHDT and CDR2 FYEKMQ (reference sequence). The CDR3 is 12 residues long. Here the CDR3 DNA reads TGTGCCAGCAGCTTTGGCCAAAACATTCAGTACTTC. Its protein product is CASSFGQNIQYF.

For this clonotype: One end of the junction does not line up with germline, which may come from a read error. The CDR3 sequence: CASSSSKGRGQEPQYF. The CDR3 nucleotides are TGTGCCAGCAGCTCAAGTAAGGGGAGGGGCCAAGAGCCCCAGTACTTC. The V and J genes are TRBV7-9 and TRBJ2-5; TRBD2 matches 7 bases. The CDR3 length is 16 residues. Germline CDR1 reads SEHNR; CDR2 reads FQNEAQ (reference sequence). Complete variable domain (other parts from reference TRBV7-9 and TRBJ2-5): DTGVSQNPRHKITKRGQNVTFRCDPISEHNRLYWYRQTLGQGPEFLTYFQNEAQLEKSRLLSDRFSAERPKGSFSTLEIQRTEQGDSAMYLCASSSSKGRGQEPQYFGPGTRLLVL.

This clonotype was observed a few times. This sequence may be a read error, since a much larger clone differs from it by one base. The chain uses TRBV6-5 and TRBJ2-7; D not certain. Germline V gene sequence: CDR1 MNHEY, CDR2 SVGAGI. This CDR3 contains 11 residues. The CDR3 spells CAGSNSYEQYF. In nucleotides, the CDR3 is TGTGCCGGCAGTAACAGCTACGAGCAGTACTTC.

This clonotype has a count of ten or more. This chain connects TRBV29-1 to TRBJ2-2; D could derive from TRBD1 or TRBD2 (5 bases each). Trimming cost V 6 bases and J 1 base, with 18 bases left between them. The germline V gene encodes CDR1 SQVTM and CDR2 ANQGSEA. The CDR3 loop spans 16 amino acids. Written as DNA, the CDR3 is TGCAGCGTGCGGCGGTTGGAGGACATGAACACCGGGGAGCTGTTTTTT. Protein: CSVRRLEDMNTGELFF.

This clonotype was recorded at least ten times. J is TRBJ1-1 and V is TRBV5-1, with 8 bases identical to TRBD1. This CDR3 spans 15 amino acids. From germline, CDR1 is SGHRS and CDR2 YFSETQ. Trimming at V came to 2 bases and at J to 0 bases, leaving 3 bases not matched to a gene. CDR3 nucleotides: TGCGCCAGCAGCTTACGGACAGGGATGAACACTGAAGCTTTCTTT. Protein product: CASSLRTGMNTEAFF.

This clonotype was counted a few times. The rearrangement links TRBV14 to TRBJ2-3, with D uncertain. CDR1 and CDR2 from the germline V gene are SGHDN and FVKESK. With 0 bases removed from V and 5 bases from J, the gap between germline ends came to 12 bases. This CDR3 has 15 amino acids. The CDR3 DNA reads TGTGCCAGCAGCCAAGATTCAGTGAAGAGAGATACGCAGTATTTT. Amino acids: CASSQDSVKRDTQYF.

The chain links TRBV7-2 to TRBJ2-5; 8 bases align to TRBD2. The V and J ends lost 4 bases and 0 bases, in that order; junction bases with no gene match: 7. The CDR3 contains 16 residues. The V gene's germline CDR1 is SGHTA and CDR2 FQGNSA. DNA for the CDR3: TGTGCCAGCAGCTCCCAGGCGGGACTAGACCAAGAGACCCAGTACTTC. This codes for CASSSQAGLDQETQYF.

This clonotype was seen only a few times. The CDR3 region is CASSSPSMPGTQETQYF. The CDR3, as DNA: TGTGCCAGCAGCTCCCCCTCCATGCCAGGAACCCAAGAGACCCAGTACTTC. The rearrangement links TRBV7-9 to TRBJ2-5; unclear D gene. The CDR3 has 17 residues. The germline V gene has CDR1 SEHNR and CDR2 FQNEAQ (reference sequence). With 4 bases removed from V and 1 base from J, the gap between germline ends came to 19 bases. Variable domain in full (rest from reference TRBV7-9 and TRBJ2-5): DTGVSQNPRHKITKRGQNVTFRCDPISEHNRLYWYRQTLGQGPEFLTYFQNEAQLEKSRLLSDRFSAERPKGSFSTLEIQRTEQGDSAMYLCASSSPSMPGTQETQYFGPGTRLLVL.

This rearrangement joins TRBV30 to TRBJ2-5; TRBD1 matches at 9 bases. The CDR3 length is 14 residues. Germline loops: CDR1 GTSNPN, CDR2 SVGIG (reference sequence). Germline trimming cut 1 base from V and 2 bases from J; bases unmatched to any gene: 2. CDR3 DNA: TGTGCCTGGAGTGCCGGACAGGGGCAAGAGACCCAGTACTTC. As protein: CAWSAGQGQETQYF.

As concerns this clonotype: This may come from a read error, since a much larger clone is one base off. The chain carries TRBV4-1 and TRBJ1-1; D gene ambiguous. CDR1 is MGHRA and CDR2 is YSYEKL in the germline V gene. The CDR3 contains 14 residues. CDR3 coding DNA: TGCGCCCGCAGCCAAGAAGTCATGAACACTGAAGCTTTCTTT. The encoded protein is CARSQEVMNTEAFF.

On this clonotype itself: The junction departs from germline at one end; a sequencing error may be responsible. The chain has TRBV7-6 and TRBJ1-1; perhaps TRBD1 as D (6 bases). The CDR3 runs 18 residues. Looked up from germline, CDR1 is SGHVS and CDR2 is FNYEAQ. DNA for the CDR3: TGTGTCAGCAGCTTAGATACCGCGGGGGCTCGGGGAGATGGTGAAGCTTTCTTT. Its protein product is CVSSLDTAGARGDGEAFF.

This clonotype has a count of ten or more. The chain links TRBV5-1 to TRBJ2-1, with TRBD2 identical over 9 bases. With V trimmed by 4 bases and J by 4 bases, 9 bases remained unmatched. This CDR3 region has 16 residues. CDR1 SGHRS and CDR2 YFSETQ come from the germline V gene. The CDR3 loop is CASSQSSGVVYNEQFF. Written as DNA, the CDR3 is TGCGCCAGCAGCCAATCTAGCGGGGTAGTTTACAATGAGCAGTTCTTC. Full variable domain (remainder filled in from reference TRBV5-1 and TRBJ2-1): KAGVTQTPRYLIKTRGQQVTLSCSPISGHRSVSWYQQTPGQGLQFLFEYFSETQRNKGNFPGRFSGRQFSNSRSEMNVSTLELGDSALYLCASSQSSGVVYNEQFFGPGTRLTVL.